Detailed here is one T cell receptor beta chain. This sample is drawn from a study of blood T cell repertoires in COVID-19. CDR3 length: 14 amino acids. V dropped 5 bases and J dropped 15 bases, with 23 bases sitting between them. Germline CDR1 is SEHNR and CDR2 is FQNEAQ (reference sequence). Data came from immunoSEQ multiplex PCR; TCRdb stores just in-frame clones and leaves some out. The top ten hold around 10% of the sample, which has over 100,000 clones, about 91% seen once. The source material was peripheral blood. The V gene is TRBV7-9, the J gene TRBJ2-1, with D possibly TRBD2 on 5 matching bases. The TCR sequence derives from a man aged 45 to 65 with acute or convalescent COVID-19. CDR3 loop: CASSPPLWEIGWFF. The CDR3 DNA sequence: TGTGCCAGCAGCCCTCCCCTTTGGGAGATAGGGTGGTTCTTC. Full variable domain (missing parts from reference TRBV7-9 and TRBJ2-1): DTGVSQNPRHKITKRGQNVTFRCDPISEHNRLYWYRQTLGQGPEFLTYFQNEAQLEKSRLLSDRFSAERPKGSFSTLEIQRTEQGDSAMYLCASSPPLWEIGWFFGPGTRLTVL.